Below are 11 T cell receptor beta chains sequenced from a single sample in a study of beta chain features in type 1 diabetes. Findings and caveats of the study: All four CD4+ subsets of Type 1 diabetes patients contained TCRB CDR3s that were moderately but significantly shorter.

No cognate antigen is known for these TCRs. Every bit of the isolated RNA underwent reverse transcription, so sequencing read expressed TCRB transcripts. Libraries were prepared by immunoSEQ multiplex PCR; TCRdb keeps only in-frame clonotypes and omits some of them. The sample yields 250,000 to 350,000 clones, 13% to 15% seen once. The sequenced sample was naive CD4+ T cells from blood. The receptors originated from a man aged 25-45 years with type 1 diabetes.

This clone has more than one count but fewer than ten. In nucleotides, the CDR3 is TGTGCCAGTCGGGGAAGTGATCCCCCCCTCTACGAGCAGTACTTC. This gives the protein CASRGSDPPLYEQYF. The rearrangement uses TRBV27 and TRBJ2-7; D possibly corresponds to TRBD2 (5 bases). CDR1 is MNHEY and CDR2 is SMNVEV in the germline V gene (reference sequence). Trimming removed 9 bases at V and 3 bases at J, with 21 bases between. This CDR3 is built from 15 residues.

V gene TRBV7-9 combines with J gene TRBJ2-3; a possible D gene is TRBD1 (7 bases). Germline CDR1 SEHNR, CDR2 FQNEAQ (reference sequence). V lost 3 bases, J lost 6 bases, and 13 bases lay in between. There are 14 residues in the CDR3. The CDR3 sequence is CASSFGGGPDTQYF. The CDR3 nucleotides are TGTGCCAGCAGCTTCGGAGGGGGCCCTGATACGCAGTATTTT.

The CDR3 here is CASSLPNTGTGGNTGELFF. In nucleotides, the CDR3 is TGTGCCAGCAGCTTACCTAACACCGGGACAGGGGGCAATACCGGGGAGCTGTTTTTT. This sequence joins TRBV5-4 and TRBJ2-2; 12 bases match TRBD1. V shed 2 bases, J shed 5 bases, and the junction held 13 bases outside the gene matches. Germline lookup yields CDR1 SGHNT and CDR2 YYREEE (reference sequence). This CDR3 is built from 19 residues.

The chain recombines TRBV5-1 with TRBJ2-3, with TRBD2 matching 9 bases. The CDR3 runs to 16 residues. CDR1 SGHRS and CDR2 YFSETQ come from the germline V gene. The junction had 3 bases not matched to a gene; V was cut back by 0 bases and J by 1 base. Here the CDR3 reads CASSLVGGRGTDTQYF. CDR3 sequence (DNA): TGCGCCAGCAGCTTGGTCGGCGGGAGGGGCACAGATACGCAGTATTTT. Looking up the rest from reference TRBV5-1 and TRBJ2-3 gives the full variable domain: KAGVTQTPRYLIKTRGQQVTLSCSPISGHRSVSWYQQTPGQGLQFLFEYFSETQRNKGNFPGRFSGRQFSNSRSEMNVSTLELGDSALYLCASSLVGGRGTDTQYFGPGTRLTVL.

The chain employs TRBV5-1 and TRBJ2-1; 14 positions match TRBD2. Germline CDR1 reads SGHRS; CDR2 reads YFSETQ. CDR3 length equals 16 residues. With 4 bases clipped from V and 6 bases from J, the junction kept 6 bases outside the gene matches. The CDR3 loop is CASSGTGLAGVNEQFF. The DNA for the CDR3 is TGCGCCAGCAGCGGAACGGGACTAGCGGGAGTCAATGAGCAGTTCTTC.

The chain has TRBV28 and TRBJ2-1; 11 bases line up with TRBD1. Germline CDR1 is MDHEN and CDR2 is SYDVKM. The CDR3 contains 16 residues. The junction had 4 bases not matched to a gene; V was cut back by 4 bases and J by 2 bases. CDR3 bases: TGTGCCAGCAGTTCCGGGACAGGGGGACCCTACAATGAGCAGTTCTTC. Encoded protein: CASSSGTGGPYNEQFF.

This clone was seen only a few times. The chain joins TRBV9 to TRBJ2-7; 9 bases align to TRBD2. Germline CDR1 SGDLS, CDR2 YYNGEE. With 3 bases clipped from V and 9 bases from J, the junction kept 10 bases outside the gene matches. There are 14 residues in the CDR3. For the CDR3, the DNA is TGTGCCAGCAGCGGACCCTCTAGCGGGGATTCGCAGTACTTC. Translated: CASSGPSSGDSQYF.

The gene calls are TRBV19 and TRBJ2-3, with D uncertain. The CDR3 covers 13 residues. Trimming stripped 9 bases from V and 2 bases from J, with 12 bases between. The germline CDR1 and CDR2 sequences are LNHDA and SQIVND (reference sequence). CDR3 nucleotide sequence: TGTGCCAGCGTTGGCGGAGACACAGATACGCAGTATTTT. The encoded protein is CASVGGDTDTQYF.

CDR3 region: CASSLRSGSSYNEQFF. In DNA form, the CDR3 reads TGTGCCAGCAGCTTAAGGAGCGGCAGCTCCTACAATGAGCAGTTCTTC. The chain couples TRBV7-9 to TRBJ2-1; possible D gene TRBD2, 5 bases. CDR1 SEHNR and CDR2 FQNEAQ come from the germline V gene (reference sequence). The ends were cut back, 2 bases at V and 0 bases at J, with 11 bases in the middle. The CDR3 spans 16 residues.

This chain links TRBV19 with TRBJ2-1; 10 bases align to TRBD2. The CDR3 is made up of 12 amino acids. From germline, CDR1 is LNHDA and CDR2 SQIVND (reference sequence). Trimming took 2 bases from V and 15 from J; bases not matched to a gene: 4. CDR3 DNA: TGTGCCAGTAGTATACTAGCGGGAGACCTGTTCTTC. Protein product: CASSILAGDLFF.

The chain joins TRBV5-1 to TRBJ1-2, with TRBD1 as a possible D gene (6 bases). V was pared by 4 bases and J by 3 bases, with 13 bases between. In germline, CDR1 is SGHRS, CDR2 YFSETQ. This CDR3 region has 14 residues. The DNA of the CDR3 is TGCGCCAGCAGCCCGACAGGCTACGACTATGGCTACACCTTC. It translates to CASSPTGYDYGYTF.